This T cell receptor (beta chain) derives from a study of human T cells and chemical hapten exposure. Across the whole study: Alopecia areata, totalis or universalis affected patients who were mostly female.

There are 13 residues in the CDR3. Trimming removed 3 bases from V and 4 bases from J; junction bases left unmatched: 2. The germline V gene encodes CDR1 SGHAT and CDR2 FQNNGV. This clonotype occurred a few times. A single record per CDR3 protein comes from TCRdb applying MiXCR to the RACE reads. This sample carries 65,000 to 90,000 distinct CDR3 sequences, 14% of them seen once, and the ten largest clones take about 4.9%. The time point is: pre-sensitization, week 0. Treatment specified: therapeutic diphenylcyclopropenone sensitization with weekly scalp DPC. This chain joins TRBV11-2 and TRBJ1-2; 7 bases map to TRBD1. The TCR originated in a woman aged 45-65 years with alopecia areata. Some clones in this sample may be carry-over from other donors' samples. The sequences come from whole blood, collected in connection with sensitization to the hapten diphenylcyclopropenone (DPC). The CDR3 DNA reads TGTGCCAGCAGCTTGGGACAGTCCTATGGCTACACCTTC. Protein: CASSLGQSYGYTF.